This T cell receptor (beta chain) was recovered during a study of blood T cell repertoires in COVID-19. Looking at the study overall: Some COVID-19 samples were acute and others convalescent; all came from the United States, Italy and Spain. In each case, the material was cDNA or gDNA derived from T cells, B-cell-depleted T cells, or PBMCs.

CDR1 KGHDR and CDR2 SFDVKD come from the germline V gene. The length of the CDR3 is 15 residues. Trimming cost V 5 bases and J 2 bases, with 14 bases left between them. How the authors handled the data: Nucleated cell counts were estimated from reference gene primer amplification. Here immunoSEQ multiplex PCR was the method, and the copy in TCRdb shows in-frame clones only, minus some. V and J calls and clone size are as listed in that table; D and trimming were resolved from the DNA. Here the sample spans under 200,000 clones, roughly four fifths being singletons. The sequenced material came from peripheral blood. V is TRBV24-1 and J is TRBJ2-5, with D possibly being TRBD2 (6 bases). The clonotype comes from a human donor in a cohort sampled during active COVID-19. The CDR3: CATSASSASQETQYF. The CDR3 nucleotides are TGTGCCACCAGTGCCTCTAGCGCCTCACAAGAGACCCAGTACTTC.